These 3 T cell receptor beta chains originate from one sample sequenced in a study of breast tumors, draining lymph nodes, adjacent tissues. TCRdb used MiXCR to reprocess the multiplex PCR reads, holding one entry per CDR3 protein. Here the sample spans some 250,000 distinct CDR3 sequences, 30% to 35% being singletons. Axillary draining lymph nodes of breast cancer patients supplied the node samples. The material sequenced was axillary lymph node tissue. Receptor source: a female donor with breast cancer. Some clones in this sample may be carry-over from other donors' samples.

This clonotype was seen repeatedly, ten times or more. The chain has TRBV5-4 and TRBJ2-3, with TRBD2 matching 9 bases. Looked up from germline, CDR1 is SGHNT and CDR2 is YYREEE (reference sequence). The length of the CDR3 is 16 residues. V trimming: 3 bases; J trimming: 4 bases; junction bases outside the gene matches: 9. CDR3 DNA sequence: TGTGCCAGCAGCTCCCTAGCGGGGATGGGAGCAGATACGCAGTATTTT. Its protein is CASSSLAGMGADTQYF.

Note on this clonotype: One end of the junction does not line up with germline, which may come from a read error. The chain combines TRBV7-9 with TRBJ2-1, with TRBD1 matching 9 bases. This CDR3 spans 14 amino acids. Germline V gene data show CDR1 as SEHNR and CDR2 as FQNEAQ (reference sequence). This CDR3 reads CAGSQQGAYNGQFF. In DNA form, the CDR3 reads TGTGCCGGCAGCCAACAGGGGGCCTACAATGGGCAGTTCTTC.

This clonotype occurred once. The chain recombines TRBV7-2 with TRBJ2-3, with D unclear. The CDR3 totals 13 residues. CDR1 is SGHTA and CDR2 is FQGNSA in the germline V gene. The V and J ends lost 5 bases and 0 bases respectively, with 6 bases between them. Written as DNA, the CDR3 is TGTGCCAGCAGCACCGACAGCACAGATACGCAGTATTTT. Residues: CASSTDSTDTQYF. The full variable domain, completed using reference TRBV7-2 and TRBJ2-3, is GAGVSQSPSNKVTEKGKDVELRCDPISGHTALYWYRQSLGQGLEFLIYFQGNSAPDKSGLPSDRFSAERTGGSVSTLTIQRTQQEDSAVYLCASSTDSTDTQYFGPGTRLTVL.